This T cell receptor beta chain comes out of a study of cytomegalovirus exposure and HLA in healthy donors. With V trimmed by 6 bases and J by 4 bases, 4 bases remained unmatched. This CDR3 comprises 13 residues. Germline V gene data show CDR1 as SGHRS and CDR2 as YFSETQ. With regard to this clone: Its antigen is currently unknown.

Study-wide results and caveats: Immune exposure information available was restricted to CMV serostatus. Further analysis, carried out later, found HLA-associated TCR beta chains more clonally expanded than equally common other chains.

Primers for the PCR totalled 60 Vbeta and 13 Jbeta. Libraries were prepared by immunoSEQ multiplex PCR; TCRdb keeps only in-frame clonotypes and omits some of them. The sample shows under 150,000 clones, just under 80% of them seen only once. Sequences were obtained from PBMCs. J is TRBJ2-3 and V is TRBV5-1; the match to TRBD2 covers 8 bases. The TCR originated in a man under 40 in good health and CMV-seronegative. CDR3 nucleotides: TGCGCCAGCACCTACGGGGGGGCAGATACGCAGTATTTT. Its protein product is CASTYGGADTQYF. The variable domain in full, completed from reference TRBV5-1 and TRBJ2-3, reads KAGVTQTPRYLIKTRGQQVTLSCSPISGHRSVSWYQQTPGQGLQFLFEYFSETQRNKGNFPGRFSGRQFSNSRSEMNVSTLELGDSALYLCASTYGGADTQYFGPGTRLTVL.